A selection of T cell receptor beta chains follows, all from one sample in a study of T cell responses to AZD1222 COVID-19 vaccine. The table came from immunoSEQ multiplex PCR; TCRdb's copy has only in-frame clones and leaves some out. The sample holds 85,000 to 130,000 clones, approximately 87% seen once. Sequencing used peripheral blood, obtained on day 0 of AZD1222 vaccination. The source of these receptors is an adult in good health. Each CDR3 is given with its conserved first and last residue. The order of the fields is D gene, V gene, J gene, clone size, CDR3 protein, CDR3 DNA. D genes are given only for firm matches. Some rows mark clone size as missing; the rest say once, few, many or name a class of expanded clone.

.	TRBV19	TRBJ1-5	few	CATLSQGRGNQPQHF	TGTGCCACACTCTCTCAGGGGCGAGGCAATCAGCCCCAGCATTTT
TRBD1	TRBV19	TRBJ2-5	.	CASSMQGVSETQYF	TGTGCCAGTAGTATGCAGGGGGTGTCGGAGACCCAGTACTTC
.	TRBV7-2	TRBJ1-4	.	CASSLNPSNEKLFF	TGTGCCAGCAGCTTAAATCCTTCTAATGAAAAACTGTTTTTT
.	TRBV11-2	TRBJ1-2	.	CASTRAGEGGYTF	TGTGCCAGCACCCGGGCAGGGGAGGGTGGCTACACCTTC
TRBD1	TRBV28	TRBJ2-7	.	CASKRTGNYEQYF	TGTGCCAGCAAACGGACAGGAAACTACGAGCAGTACTTC
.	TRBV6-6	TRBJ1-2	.	CASSYGGNVVGGYTF	TGTGCCAGCAGTTACGGGGGGAACGTAGTGGGTGGCTACACCTTC
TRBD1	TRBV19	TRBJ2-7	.	CASSDGTAYEQYF	TGTGCCAGTAGTGACGGGACAGCCTACGAGCAGTACTTC
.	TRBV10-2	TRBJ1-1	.	CASSEEPNTEAFF	TGCGCCAGCAGTGAGGAGCCGAACACTGAAGCTTTCTTT
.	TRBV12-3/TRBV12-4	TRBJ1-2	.	CASSFQGVYGYTF	TGTGCCAGCAGTTTTCAGGGAGTCTATGGCTACACCTTC
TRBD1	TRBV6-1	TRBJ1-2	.	CASSEQGAYGYTF	TGTGCCAGCAGTGAACAGGGGGCCTATGGCTACACCTTC
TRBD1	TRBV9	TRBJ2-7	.	CASSPTGTDSYEQYF	TGTGCCAGCAGCCCTACAGGGACAGACTCCTACGAGCAGTACTTC
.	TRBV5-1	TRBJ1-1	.	CASIEGPGDTEAFF	TGCGCCAGCATCGAGGGCCCCGGGGACACTGAAGCTTTCTTT
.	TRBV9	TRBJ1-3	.	CASSVGLSGNTIYF	TGTGCCAGCAGCGTAGGGCTCTCTGGAAACACCATATATTTT
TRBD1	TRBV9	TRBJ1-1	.	CASSVDRVTEAFF	TGTGCCAGCAGCGTTGACAGGGTCACTGAAGCTTTCTTT
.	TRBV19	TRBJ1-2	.	CASLSAGLGPTHGYTF	TGTGCCAGTCTTTCAGCGGGATTAGGACCTACCCACGGCTACACCTTC
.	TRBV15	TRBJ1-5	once	CATSRRAGQPQHF	TGTGCCACCAGCAGAAGGGCGGGACAGCCCCAGCATTTT
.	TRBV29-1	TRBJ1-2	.	CSATTDSYGYTF	TGCAGCGCGACCACCGACTCCTATGGCTACACCTTC
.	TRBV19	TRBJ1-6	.	CASSILGGTIGSPLHF	TGTGCCAGTAGTATCTTGGGGGGGACGATTGGGTCACCCCTCCACTTT
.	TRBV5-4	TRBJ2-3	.	CASSFAGSTDTQYF	TGTGCCAGCAGCTTTGCGGGGAGCACAGATACGCAGTATTTT
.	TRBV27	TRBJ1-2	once	CASSLGRRGGYTF	TGTGCCAGCAGTTTAGGACGTAGGGGAGGCTACACCTTC
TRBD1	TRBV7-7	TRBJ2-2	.	CASSSRQGANTGELFF	TGTGCCAGCAGCTCCCGACAGGGCGCGAACACCGGGGAGCTGTTTTTT
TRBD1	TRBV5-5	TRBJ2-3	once	CASSPGQAFNTDTQYF	TGTGCCAGCAGCCCAGGACAGGCCTTTAACACAGATACGCAGTATTTT
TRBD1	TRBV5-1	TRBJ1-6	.	CASRPGTVDNSPLHF	TGCGCCAGCAGACCTGGGACAGTAGACAATTCACCCCTCCACTTT
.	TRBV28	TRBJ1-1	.	CASRRPGLLMNTEAFF	TGTGCCAGCAGGCGACCGGGCCTACTCATGAACACTGAAGCTTTCTTT
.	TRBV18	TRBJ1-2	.	CASSPTRTDNYGYTF	TGTGCCAGCTCACCAACTCGGACAGATAACTATGGCTACACCTTC
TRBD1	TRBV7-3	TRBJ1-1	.	CASSLTGGVTEAFF	TGTGCCAGCAGCTTGACAGGGGGTGTCACTGAAGCTTTCTTT
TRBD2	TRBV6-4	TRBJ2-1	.	CASSVTGTSAGRGQFF	TGTGCCAGCAGTGTAACCGGGACTAGCGCGGGTCGTGGGCAGTTCTTC
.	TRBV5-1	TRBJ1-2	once	CASSWTEDYGYTF	TGCGCCAGCAGCTGGACGGAGGACTATGGCTACACCTTC
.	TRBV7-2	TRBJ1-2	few	CASSLTGGYGYTF	TGTGCCAGCAGCCTGACAGGTGGTTATGGCTACACCTTC
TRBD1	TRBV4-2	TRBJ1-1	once	CASSQVLTPGQGRLPF	TGTGCCAGCAGCCAAGTCCTCACGCCGGGACAGGGGCGCCTTCCGTTT
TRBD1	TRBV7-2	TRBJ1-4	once	CASSRPRQGGEKLFF	TGTGCCAGCAGCCGGCCTCGACAGGGCGGTGAAAAACTGTTTTTT
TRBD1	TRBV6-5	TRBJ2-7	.	CASRRDRRYYEQYF	TGTGCCAGCAGAAGGGACAGGAGGTACTACGAGCAGTACTTC
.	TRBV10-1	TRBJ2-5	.	CARTHRALESQYF	TGCGCCAGAACCCACCGGGCCTTAGAATCCCAGTACTTC
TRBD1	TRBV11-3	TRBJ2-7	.	CASSPGQGGSYEQYF	TGTGCCAGCAGCCCCGGACAGGGGGGGTCCTACGAGCAGTACTTC
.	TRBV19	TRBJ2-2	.	CASSGVYWTEGTGELFF	TGTGCCAGTTCAGGGGTTTATTGGACCGAGGGCACCGGGGAGCTGTTTTTT
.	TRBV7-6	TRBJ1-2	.	CASSLSPQTGYTF	TGTGCCAGCAGCTTATCCCCGCAGACTGGCTACACCTTC
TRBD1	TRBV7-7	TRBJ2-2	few	CASSLQGARTGELFF	TGTGCCAGCAGCTTACAGGGGGCGCGGACCGGGGAGCTGTTTTTT
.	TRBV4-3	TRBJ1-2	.	CASSQNRAVGYTF	TGCGCCAGCAGCCAGAATAGAGCGGTGGGCTACACCTTC
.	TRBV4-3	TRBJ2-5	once	CASSQDLGGETQYF	TGCGCCAGCAGCCAAGATCTCGGGGGAGAGACCCAGTACTTC
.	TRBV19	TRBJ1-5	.	CASSLPGPQHF	TGTGCCAGTAGTCTACCGGGGCCCCAGCATTTT
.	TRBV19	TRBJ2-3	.	CASNGVTDTQYF	TGTGCCAGTAACGGTGTCACAGATACGCAGTATTTT
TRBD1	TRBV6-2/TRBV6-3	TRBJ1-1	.	CASSYLPGRGPYTEAFF	TGTGCCAGCAGTTACCTTCCGGGCAGGGGGCCTTACACTGAAGCTTTCTTT
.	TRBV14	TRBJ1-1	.	CASSQDLQPTEAFF	TGTGCCAGCAGCCAAGATTTGCAGCCCACTGAAGCTTTCTTT
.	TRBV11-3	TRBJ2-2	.	CASSVTRQDTGELFF	TGTGCCAGCAGCGTAACTCGACAGGACACCGGGGAGCTGTTTTTT
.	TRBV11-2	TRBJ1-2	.	CASSFWTNYGYTF	TGTGCCAGCAGCTTTTGGACTAACTATGGCTACACCTTC
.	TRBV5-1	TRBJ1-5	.	CASSLDPIRDQPQHF	TGCGCCAGCAGCTTGGACCCGATTAGAGATCAGCCCCAGCATTTT
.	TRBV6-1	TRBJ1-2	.	CASSDWGGGYTF	TGTGCCAGCAGTGATTGGGGCGGGGGCTACACCTTC
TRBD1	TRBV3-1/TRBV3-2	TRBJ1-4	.	CASSPRQGSTNEKLFF	TGTGCCAGCAGCCCTCGACAGGGGTCAACTAATGAAAAACTGTTTTTT
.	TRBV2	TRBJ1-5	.	CASSLGGGATPQHF	TGTGCCAGCAGCCTTGGGGGGGGCGCGACGCCCCAGCATTTT
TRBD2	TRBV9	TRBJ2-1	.	CASSLGLAGVNNEQFF	TGTGCCAGCAGCTTGGGACTAGCGGGGGTAAACAATGAGCAGTTCTTC
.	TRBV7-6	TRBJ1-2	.	CASSPLTGNYGYTF	TGTGCCAGCAGCCCTTTAACAGGGAACTATGGCTACACCTTC